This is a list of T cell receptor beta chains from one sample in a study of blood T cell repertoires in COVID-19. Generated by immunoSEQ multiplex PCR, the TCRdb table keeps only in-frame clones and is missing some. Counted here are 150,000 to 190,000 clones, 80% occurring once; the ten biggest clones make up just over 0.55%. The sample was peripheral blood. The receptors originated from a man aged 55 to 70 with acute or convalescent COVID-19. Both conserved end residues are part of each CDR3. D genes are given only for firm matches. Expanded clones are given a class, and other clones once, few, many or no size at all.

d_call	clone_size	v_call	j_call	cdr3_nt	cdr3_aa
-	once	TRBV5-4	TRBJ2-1	TGTGCCAGCAGCCAGGTAGGGACAAGAGATGAGCAGTTCTTC	CASSQVGTRDEQFF
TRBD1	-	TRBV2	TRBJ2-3	TGTGCCAGCAGAACAGGGGGCGCTGTTTTTGAGACAGATACGCAGTATTTT	CASRTGGAVFETDTQYF
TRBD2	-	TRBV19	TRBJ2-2	TGTGCCAGTAGTACGTCCGGGACTAGCGGGGGGGAGCTGTTTTTT	CASSTSGTSGGELFF
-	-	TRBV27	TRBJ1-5	TGTGCCAGCAGTTTGAGGGAGTCGAGTCAGCCCCAGCATTTT	CASSLRESSQPQHF
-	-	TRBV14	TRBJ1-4	TGTGCCAGCAGCCTCAGGGGATCTGGTGAAAAACTGTTTTTT	CASSLRGSGEKLFF
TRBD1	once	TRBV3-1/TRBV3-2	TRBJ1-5	TGTGCCAGCAGCCAAGGACAGGGCAGCAATCAGCCCCAGCATTTT	CASSQGQGSNQPQHF
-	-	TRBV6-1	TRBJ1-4	TGTGCCAGCAGTGAAATGTACTCTAATGAAAAACTGTTTTTT	CASSEMYSNEKLFF
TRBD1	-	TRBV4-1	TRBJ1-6	TGCGCCAGCAGCCAAGGGCAGGGGGGTTCACCCCTCCACTTT	CASSQGQGGSPLHF
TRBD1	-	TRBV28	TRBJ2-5	TGTGCCAGCATGGGATTGGGACAGGGCGAAGAGACCCAGTACTTC	CASMGLGQGEETQYF
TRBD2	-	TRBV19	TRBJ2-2	TGTGCCACCAAATCCGGGACTAGCACCGGGGAGCTGTTTTTT	CATKSGTSTGELFF
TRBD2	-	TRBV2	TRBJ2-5	TGTGCCAGCACAGGACTAGCGTCGGGCGAGACCCAGTACTTC	CASTGLASGETQYF
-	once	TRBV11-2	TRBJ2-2	TGTGCCAGCAGCTTACGTTTCGGGGGCACCGGGGAGCTGTTTTTT	CASSLRFGGTGELFF
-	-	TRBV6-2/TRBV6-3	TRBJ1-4	TGTGCCAGCAGTTCCCGAGGACTAACTACTAATGAAAAACTGTTTTTT	CASSSRGLTTNEKLFF
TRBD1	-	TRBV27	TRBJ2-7	TGTGCCAGCGGCGTCAGGACAGGGTCCTACGAGCAGTACTTC	CASGVRTGSYEQYF
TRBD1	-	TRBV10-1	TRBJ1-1	TGCGCCAGCAGTGAGTCGAAAGATCATCCCGACAGGGGGCGAGCTTTCTTT	CASSESKDHPDRGRAFF
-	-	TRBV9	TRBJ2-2	TGTGCCAGCAGCGCCAATCAACAGGGAGGGGAGCTGTTTTTT	CASSANQQGGELFF
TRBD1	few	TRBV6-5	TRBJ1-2	TGTGCCAGCAGTTACACTAGGACAGGGGGCGGGTATGGCTACACCTTC	CASSYTRTGGGYGYTF
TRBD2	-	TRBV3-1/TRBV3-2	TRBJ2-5	TGTGCCAGCAGCCTCCTAGCGGGAGGTAGAGAGACCCAGTACTTC	CASSLLAGGRETQYF
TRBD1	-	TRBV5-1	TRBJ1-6	TGCGCCAGCAGCGGGGGGCCGGGACAGGCAACTAATTCACCCCTCCACTTT	CASSGGPGQATNSPLHF
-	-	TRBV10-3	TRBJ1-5	TGTGCCATCAGTGATTCCGTCAATCAGCCCCAGCATTTT	CAISDSVNQPQHF
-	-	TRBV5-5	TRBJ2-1	TGTGCCAGCAGCTTGGTGGGACACTTCTCCTACAATGAGCAGTTCTTC	CASSLVGHFSYNEQFF
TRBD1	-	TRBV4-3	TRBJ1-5	TGCGCCAGCAGCCAACGGACAGGGAATCAGCCCCAGCATTTT	CASSQRTGNQPQHF
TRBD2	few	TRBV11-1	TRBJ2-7	TGTGCCAGCAGCTTACTGGCTAGCGGAGCCTACGAGCAGTACTTC	CASSLLASGAYEQYF
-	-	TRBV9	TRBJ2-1	TGTGCCAGCAGCGTAACGGGACTTCTGCACTACAATGAGCAGTTCTTC	CASSVTGLLHYNEQFF
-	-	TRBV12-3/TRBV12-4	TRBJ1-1	TGTGCCAGCACCCCGTCTGGAGAGAAAGAAGCTTTCTTT	CASTPSGEKEAFF
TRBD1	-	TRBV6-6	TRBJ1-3	TGTGCCAGCAGCTCCGGGACAGGGAGTCTTGGCACCATATATTTT	CASSSGTGSLGTIYF
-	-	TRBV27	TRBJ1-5	TGTGCCAGCAGTTTAGGGTGGGGGGATCAGCCCCAGCATTTT	CASSLGWGDQPQHF
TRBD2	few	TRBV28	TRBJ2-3	TGTGCCAGCAGTTTACAGGAGGGAGCGGGGATCACAGATACGCAGTATTTT	CASSLQEGAGITDTQYF
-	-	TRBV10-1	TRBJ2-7	TGCGCCAGCAGTGAGTCGACAGTACCCTACGAGCAGTACTTC	CASSESTVPYEQYF
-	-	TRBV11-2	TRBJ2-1	TGTGCCAGCAGCTTAGGGGGCCAAGTAGGTGAGCAGTTCTTC	CASSLGGQVGEQFF
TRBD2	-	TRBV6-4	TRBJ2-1	TGTGCCAGCAGTCCCGGGACTAGCGGATACAATGAGCAGTTCTTC	CASSPGTSGYNEQFF
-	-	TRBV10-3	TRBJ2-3	TGTGCCATCAGTGAGTCGCAGGCGGATACGCAGTATTTT	CAISESQADTQYF
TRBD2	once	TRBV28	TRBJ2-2	TGTGCCAGCCTCCGGGACTATAACACCGGGGAGCTGTTTTTT	CASLRDYNTGELFF
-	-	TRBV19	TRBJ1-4	TGTGCCAGTAGTGACCCGTTGAGACAGAGAACAACTAATGAAAAACTGTTTTTT	CASSDPLRQRTTNEKLFF
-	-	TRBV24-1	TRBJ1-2	TGTGCCACCAGTGATTCGCGGAACTATGGCTACACCTTC	CATSDSRNYGYTF
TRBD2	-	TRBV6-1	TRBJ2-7	TGTGCCAGCAGTGAAGCCCCCCTAGCGGGACCCCTCGAGCAGTACTTC	CASSEAPLAGPLEQYF
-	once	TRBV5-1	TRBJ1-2	TGCGCCAGCAGCGAGACGGGAAGCGACTATGGCTACACCTTC	CASSETGSDYGYTF
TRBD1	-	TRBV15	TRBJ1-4	TGTGCCACCAGCGACCGGGACAGGGGGGAAAAACTGTTTTTT	CATSDRDRGEKLFF
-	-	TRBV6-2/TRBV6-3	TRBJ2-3	TGTGCCAGCAGTTACTCGGGGGCGACTAGCACAGATACGCAGTATTTT	CASSYSGATSTDTQYF
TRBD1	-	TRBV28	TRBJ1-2	TGTGCCAGCACCCCTTTCCCCCGGGGGACAGGGAGCAACTATGGCTACACCTTC	CASTPFPRGTGSNYGYTF
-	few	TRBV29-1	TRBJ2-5	TGCAGCGTGGCCCAGGGACTGGAGACCCAGTACTTC	CSVAQGLETQYF
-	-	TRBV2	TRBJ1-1	TGTGCCAGCACCCCATCTCTGGGGCGAGGTGAAGCTTTCTTT	CASTPSLGRGEAFF
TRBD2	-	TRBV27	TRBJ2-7	TGTGCCAGCAGCCTCGGGACTAGCGGAACCTACGAGCAGTACTTC	CASSLGTSGTYEQYF
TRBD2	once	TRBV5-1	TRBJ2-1	TGCGCCAGCAGCTCCCTGGTGGCTAGCGGGATCCGATCCTACAATGAGCAGTTCTTC	CASSSLVASGIRSYNEQFF
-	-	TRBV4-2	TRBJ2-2	TGTGCCAGCAGCCAGGAGAGGCGGGGGCCCGGGGAGCTGTTTTTT	CASSQERRGPGELFF
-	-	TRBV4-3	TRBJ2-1	TGCGCCAGCAGCCAAGCTGGCGGAACTTACAATGAGCAGTTCTTC	CASSQAGGTYNEQFF
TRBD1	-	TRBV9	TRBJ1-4	TGTGCCAGCAGCGCGACAGGGGGCAGCGAAAAACTGTTTTTT	CASSATGGSEKLFF
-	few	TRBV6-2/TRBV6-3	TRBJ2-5	TGTGCCAGCAGTTACTCTTTCTTGCCGGGGAAGGGAGAGACCCAGTACTTC	CASSYSFLPGKGETQYF
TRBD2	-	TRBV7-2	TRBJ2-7	TGTGCCAGCAGCACGACTAGCGGGAGGGCCGGGGAGCAGTACTTC	CASSTTSGRAGEQYF
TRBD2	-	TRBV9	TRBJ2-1	TGTGCCAGCAGCGTAACTAGCGGTTCCTACAATGAGCAGTTCTTC	CASSVTSGSYNEQFF
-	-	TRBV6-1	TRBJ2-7	TGTGCCAGCAGTGAATCGGGTCTAGCCTCACCCTACGAGCAGTACTTC	CASSESGLASPYEQYF